Shown below are 13 T cell receptor beta chains from a single sample sequenced in a study of blood T cell repertoires in COVID-19. Libraries were prepared by immunoSEQ multiplex PCR; TCRdb keeps only in-frame clonotypes and omits some of them. This sample has roughly 290,000 clones, with approximately 83% found just once. Input material: PBMCs or T cells enriched from blood (not recorded which). The receptors shown here come from a man aged 25-45 years who had recovered from COVID-19.

This rearrangement joins TRBV4-1 to TRBJ2-5, with 10 bases aligning to TRBD2. Germline loops: CDR1 MGHRA, CDR2 YSYEKL. V lost 5 bases, J lost 2 bases, and 8 bases stayed unmatched. This CDR3 has 16 residues. The CDR3 reads CASSDPGAGGQETQYF. CDR3 in DNA: TGCGCCAGCAGCGACCCCGGAGCGGGGGGGCAAGAGACCCAGTACTTC.

This chain links TRBV11-1 with TRBJ1-1; D is undetermined. Germline assignment: CDR1 SGHAT and CDR2 FQDESV (reference sequence). V lost 4 bases to trimming and J lost 4 bases, with 16 bases between them. The CDR3 is 15 amino acids. CDR3 region: CASSSRPLEGTEAFF. The CDR3 DNA follows: TGTGCCAGCAGCTCCCGACCCTTGGAGGGCACTGAAGCTTTCTTT. Complete variable domain (other parts from reference TRBV11-1 and TRBJ1-1): EAEVAQSPRYKITEKSQAVAFWCDPISGHATLYWYRQILGQGPELLVQFQDESVVDDSQLPKDRFSAERLKGVDSTLKIQPAELGDSAMYLCASSSRPLEGTEAFFGQGTRLTVV.

The chain carries TRBV6-5 and TRBJ2-7, with D possibly being TRBD2 (5 bases). Trimming removed 5 bases from V and 6 bases from J, with 17 bases in between. Germline CDR1 MNHEY, CDR2 SVGAGI. The CDR3 is made up of 14 amino acids. The CDR3 DNA sequence: TGTGCCAGCAGTCCGACTGGAGCCCGGGGCGAGCAGTACTTC. Its protein product is CASSPTGARGEQYF.

The chain combines TRBV7-9 with TRBJ2-2, with D perhaps matching TRBD1 (6 bases). V was pared by 4 bases and J by 4 bases, with 13 bases between. This CDR3 is built from 15 residues. Germline CDR1 SEHNR, CDR2 FQNEAQ (reference sequence). The DNA for the CDR3 is TGTGCCAGCAGCTCCCGACAGGCGGGCACCGGGGAGCTGTTTTTT. It specifies CASSSRQAGTGELFF.

V usage is TRBV5-4 and J usage is TRBJ1-4, with D maybe TRBD1 (6 bases). CDR3 length: 15 amino acids. Germline V CDR1 and CDR2: SGHNT, YYREEE (reference sequence). V lost 4 bases to trimming and J lost 4 bases, with 14 bases between them. DNA for the CDR3: TGTGCCAGCAGCCCCGGGGGGCAGGGTAATGAAAAACTGTTTTTT. It specifies CASSPGGQGNEKLFF.

The CDR3: CASVRTAPNYGYTF. CDR3 nucleotide sequence: TGTGCCAGCGTTAGGACAGCCCCTAACTATGGCTACACCTTC. This chain joins TRBV2 and TRBJ1-2; TRBD1 might be the D (6 bases). Between the trimmed V and J ends, which lost 8 bases and 0 bases, there was a span of 13 bases. This CDR3 region has 14 residues. In germline, CDR1 is SNHLY, CDR2 FYNNEI.

This chain links TRBV24-1 with TRBJ1-2; 7 nucleotides agree with TRBD1. The CDR3 consists of 14 residues. CDR1 and CDR2 from the germline V gene are KGHDR and SFDVKD. The ends lost 9 bases at V and 6 bases at J; junction bases unmatched: 12. The CDR3 loop is CATQGLDRANGYTF. CDR3 in DNA: TGTGCCACCCAAGGCCTAGACAGGGCGAATGGCTACACCTTC.

The V call is TRBV7-2, the J call TRBJ1-2; D unclear. Trimming cost V 5 bases and J 14 bases, with 15 bases left between them. CDR1 and CDR2 from the germline V gene are SGHTA and FQGNSA. The CDR3 spans 11 residues. CDR3 coding DNA: TGTGCCAGCAGCCCAAACGTTTACTTTACCTTC. This encodes CASSPNVYFTF.

This sequence joins TRBV30 and TRBJ1-2; 7 bases map to TRBD1. The V segment lost 3 bases and the J segment 8 bases; nucleotides outside the gene matches: 15. Per germline, CDR1 GTSNPN and CDR2 SVGIG (reference sequence). This CDR3 comprises 15 residues. The CDR3 reads CAWSLKGTAGGGYTF. The CDR3 DNA sequence: TGTGCCTGGAGCTTAAAGGGGACAGCGGGAGGAGGCTACACCTTC.

The V call is TRBV12-3 or TRBV12-4, the J call TRBJ1-3; D not resolved. The CDR3 length is 12 residues. Trimming pared 8 bases from V and 7 bases from J, leaving 12 bases between. CDR3 in amino acids: CASGGLENTIYF. DNA for the CDR3: TGTGCCAGCGGCGGTTTGGAGAACACCATATATTTT.

The chain has TRBV13 and TRBJ2-2; D is perhaps TRBD2 (6 bases). In germline, CDR1 is PRHDT, CDR2 FYEKMQ (reference sequence). Trimming removed 10 bases at V and 5 bases at J, with 17 bases between. This CDR3 has 14 amino acids. CDR3 coding DNA: TGTGCCACCACACGCGGGGTTTCAACCGGGGAGCTGTTTTTT. Protein: CATTRGVSTGELFF.

The chain joins TRBV4-1 to TRBJ1-5, with a possible D match to TRBD1 (5 bases). Trimming stripped 0 bases from V and 11 bases from J, with 14 bases between. Germline CDR1 MGHRA, CDR2 YSYEKL. This CDR3 is built from 14 residues. The CDR3 bases are TGCGCCAGCAGCCAAGATTCGCAGGGCTTAGCCCAGCATTTT. Amino acid sequence: CASSQDSQGLAQHF.

The J gene is TRBJ2-7, the V gene TRBV9; TRBD2 aligns across 13 bases. The CDR3 has 16 amino acids. V gave up 4 bases and J gave up 2 bases; unmatched junction bases: 6. CDR1 and CDR2 from the germline V gene are SGDLS and YYNGEE. The CDR3 sequence: CASSKTSGGSTYEQYF. The CDR3 nucleotides read TGTGCCAGCAGCAAGACTAGCGGGGGGTCCACCTACGAGCAGTACTTC.